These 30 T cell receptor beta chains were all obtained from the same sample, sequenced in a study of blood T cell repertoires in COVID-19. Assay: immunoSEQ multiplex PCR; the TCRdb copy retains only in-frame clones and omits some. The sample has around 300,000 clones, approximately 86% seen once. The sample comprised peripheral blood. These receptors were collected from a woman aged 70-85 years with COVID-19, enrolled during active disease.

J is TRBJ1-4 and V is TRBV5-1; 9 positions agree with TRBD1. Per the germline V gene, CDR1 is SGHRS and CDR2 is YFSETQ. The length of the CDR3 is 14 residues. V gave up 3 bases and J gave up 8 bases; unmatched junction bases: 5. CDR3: CASSSDRGREKLFF. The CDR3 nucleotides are TGCGCCAGCAGCTCGGACAGGGGAAGGGAAAAACTGTTTTTT.

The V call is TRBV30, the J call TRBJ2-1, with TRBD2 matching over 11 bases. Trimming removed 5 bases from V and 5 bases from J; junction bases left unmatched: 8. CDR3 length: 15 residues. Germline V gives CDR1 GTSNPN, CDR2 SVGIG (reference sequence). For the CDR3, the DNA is TGTGCCTGGGGGGGGCCGGGACTAGCGGACAATGAGCAGTTCTTC. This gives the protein CAWGGPGLADNEQFF. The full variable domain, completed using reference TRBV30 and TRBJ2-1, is SQTIHQWPATLVQPVGSPLSLECTVEGTSNPNLYWYRQAAGRGLQLLFYSVGIGQISSEVPQNLSASRPQDRQFILSSKKLLLSDSGFYLCAWGGPGLADNEQFFGPGTRLTVL.

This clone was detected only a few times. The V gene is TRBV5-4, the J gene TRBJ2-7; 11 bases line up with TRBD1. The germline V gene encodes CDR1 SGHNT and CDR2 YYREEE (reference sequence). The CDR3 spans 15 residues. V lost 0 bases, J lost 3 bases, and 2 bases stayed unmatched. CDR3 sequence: CASSLVGTGGYEQYF. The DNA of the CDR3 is TGTGCCAGCAGCTTGGTTGGGACAGGGGGCTACGAGCAGTACTTC. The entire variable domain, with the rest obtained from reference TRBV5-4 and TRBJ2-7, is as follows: ETGVTQSPTHLIKTRGQQVTLRCSSQSGHNTVSWYQQALGQGPQFIFQYYREEENGRGNFPPRFSGLQFPNYSSELNVNALELDDSALYLCASSLVGTGGYEQYFGPGTRLTVT.

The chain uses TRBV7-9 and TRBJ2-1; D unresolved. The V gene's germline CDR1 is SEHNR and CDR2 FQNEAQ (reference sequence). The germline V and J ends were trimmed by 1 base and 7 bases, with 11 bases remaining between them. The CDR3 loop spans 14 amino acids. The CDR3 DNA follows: TGTGCCAGCAGCTTAGAATTTTCCGGGAATGAGCAGTTCTTC. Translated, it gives CASSLEFSGNEQFF.

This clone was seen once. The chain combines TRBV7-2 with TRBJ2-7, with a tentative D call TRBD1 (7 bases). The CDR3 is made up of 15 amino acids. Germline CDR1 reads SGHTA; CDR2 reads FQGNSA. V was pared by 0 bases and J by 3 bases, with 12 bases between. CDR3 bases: TGTGCCAGCAGCTTAGCGCGGCAGGGGGGCTACGAGCAGTACTTC. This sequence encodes CASSLARQGGYEQYF.

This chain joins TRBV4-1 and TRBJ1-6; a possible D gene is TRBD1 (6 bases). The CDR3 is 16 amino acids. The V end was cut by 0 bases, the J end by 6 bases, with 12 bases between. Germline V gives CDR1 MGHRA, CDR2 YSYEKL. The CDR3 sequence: CASSQDRGAGNSPLHF. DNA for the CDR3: TGCGCCAGCAGCCAAGATCGGGGGGCGGGTAATTCACCCCTCCACTTT.

DNA for the CDR3: TGCGCCAGCAGCCAAGATCGACCAGGGGCGAACTATGGCTACACCTTC. It specifies CASSQDRPGANYGYTF. The chain recombines TRBV4-3 with TRBJ1-2; possibly TRBD1 for D (6 bases). The CDR3 contains 16 residues. In germline, CDR1 is LGHNA, CDR2 YSLEER. V lost 0 bases to trimming and J lost 2 bases, with 13 bases between them.

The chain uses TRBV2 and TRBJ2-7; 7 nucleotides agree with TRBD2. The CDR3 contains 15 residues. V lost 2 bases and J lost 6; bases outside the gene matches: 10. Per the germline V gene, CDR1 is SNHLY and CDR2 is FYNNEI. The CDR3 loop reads CASSERSGTMSEQYF. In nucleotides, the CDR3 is TGTGCCAGCAGTGAAAGGTCCGGGACTATGAGCGAGCAGTACTTC.

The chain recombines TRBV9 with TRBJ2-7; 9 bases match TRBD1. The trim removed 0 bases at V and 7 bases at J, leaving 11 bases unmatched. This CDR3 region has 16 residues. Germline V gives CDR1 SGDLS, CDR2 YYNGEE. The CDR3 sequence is CASSVGLGQGLREQYF. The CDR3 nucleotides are TGTGCCAGCAGCGTAGGTTTAGGACAGGGGCTGCGGGAGCAGTACTTC.

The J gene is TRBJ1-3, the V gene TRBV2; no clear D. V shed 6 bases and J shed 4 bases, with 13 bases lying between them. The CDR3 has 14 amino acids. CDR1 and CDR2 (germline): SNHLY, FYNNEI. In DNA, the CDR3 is TGTGCCAGCAGCCCCGGGGTCTCGGGAAACACCATATATTTT. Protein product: CASSPGVSGNTIYF. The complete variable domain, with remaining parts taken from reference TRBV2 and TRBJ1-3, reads EPEVTQTPSHQVTQMGQEVILRCVPISNHLYFYWYRQILGQKVEFLVSFYNNEISEKSEIFDDQFSVERPDGSNFTLKIRSTKLEDSAMYFCASSPGVSGNTIYFGEGSWLTVV.

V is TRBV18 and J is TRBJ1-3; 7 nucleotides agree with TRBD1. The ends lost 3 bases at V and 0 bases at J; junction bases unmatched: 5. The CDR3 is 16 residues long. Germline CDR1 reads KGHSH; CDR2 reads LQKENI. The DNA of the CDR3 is TGTGCCAGCTCACCTGGGACAGCTCGCTCTGGAAACACCATATATTTT. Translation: CASSPGTARSGNTIYF.

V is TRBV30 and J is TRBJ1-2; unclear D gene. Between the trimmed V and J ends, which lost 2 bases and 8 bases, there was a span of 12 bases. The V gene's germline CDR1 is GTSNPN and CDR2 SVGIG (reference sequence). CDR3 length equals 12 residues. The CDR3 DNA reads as TGTGCCTGGAGTCCGAGGGTAGGCGGCTACACCTTC. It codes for CAWSPRVGGYTF.

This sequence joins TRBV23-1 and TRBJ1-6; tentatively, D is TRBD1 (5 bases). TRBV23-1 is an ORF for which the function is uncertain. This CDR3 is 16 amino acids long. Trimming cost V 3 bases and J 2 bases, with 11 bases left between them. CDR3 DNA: TGCGCCAGCAGTCAGACCAGGGCTGCCTATAATTCACCCCTCCACTTT. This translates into CASSQTRAAYNSPLHF.

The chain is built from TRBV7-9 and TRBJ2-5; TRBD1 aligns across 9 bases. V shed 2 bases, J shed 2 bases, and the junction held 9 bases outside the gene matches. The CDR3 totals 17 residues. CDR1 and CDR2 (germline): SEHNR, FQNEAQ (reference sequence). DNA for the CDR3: TGTGCCAGCAGCTTATTGGGCAGACAGGGGGTACAAGAGACCCAGTACTTC. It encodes CASSLLGRQGVQETQYF.

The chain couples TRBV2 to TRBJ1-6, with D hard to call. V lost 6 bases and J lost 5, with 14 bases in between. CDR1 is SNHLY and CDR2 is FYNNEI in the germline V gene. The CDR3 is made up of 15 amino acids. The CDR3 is CASSPTDGDNSPLHF. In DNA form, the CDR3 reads TGTGCCAGCAGCCCCACGGACGGGGATAATTCACCCCTCCACTTT.

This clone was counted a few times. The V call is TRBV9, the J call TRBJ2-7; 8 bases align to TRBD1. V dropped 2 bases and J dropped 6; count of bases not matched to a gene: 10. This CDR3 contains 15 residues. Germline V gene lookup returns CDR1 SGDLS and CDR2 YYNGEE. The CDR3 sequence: CASSVSTGTGGEQYF. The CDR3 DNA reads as TGTGCCAGCAGCGTGAGTACCGGGACAGGAGGCGAGCAGTACTTC.

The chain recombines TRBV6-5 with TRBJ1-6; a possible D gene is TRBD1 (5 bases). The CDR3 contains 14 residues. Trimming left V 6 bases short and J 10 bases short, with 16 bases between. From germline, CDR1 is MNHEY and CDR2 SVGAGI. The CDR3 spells CASSSDWGESPLHF. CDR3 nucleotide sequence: TGTGCCAGCAGCTCTGACTGGGGGGAATCACCCCTCCACTTT.

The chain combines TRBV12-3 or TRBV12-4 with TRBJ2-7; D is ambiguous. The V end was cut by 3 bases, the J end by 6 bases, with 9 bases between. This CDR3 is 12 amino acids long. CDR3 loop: CASSFGYGEQYF. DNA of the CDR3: TGTGCCAGCAGTTTCGGGTATGGCGAGCAGTACTTC.

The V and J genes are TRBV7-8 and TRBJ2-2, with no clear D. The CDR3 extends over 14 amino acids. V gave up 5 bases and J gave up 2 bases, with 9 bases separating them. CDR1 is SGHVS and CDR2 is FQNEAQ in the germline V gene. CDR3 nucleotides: TGTGCCAGCAGCCCCGGTCCCAACACCGGGGAGCTGTTTTTT. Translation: CASSPGPNTGELFF.

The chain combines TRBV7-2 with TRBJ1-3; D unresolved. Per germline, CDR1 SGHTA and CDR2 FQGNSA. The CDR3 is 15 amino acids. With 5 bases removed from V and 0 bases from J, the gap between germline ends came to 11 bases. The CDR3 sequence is CASSHTGSSGNTIYF. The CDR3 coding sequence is TGTGCCAGCAGCCATACCGGGAGCTCTGGAAACACCATATATTTT.

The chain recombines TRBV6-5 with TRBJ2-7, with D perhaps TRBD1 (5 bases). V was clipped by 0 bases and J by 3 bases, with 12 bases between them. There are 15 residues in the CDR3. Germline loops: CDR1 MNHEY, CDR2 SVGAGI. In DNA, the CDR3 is TGTGCCAGCAGTTACTCTCGGACAAGCCGCTACGAGCAGTACTTC. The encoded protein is CASSYSRTSRYEQYF.

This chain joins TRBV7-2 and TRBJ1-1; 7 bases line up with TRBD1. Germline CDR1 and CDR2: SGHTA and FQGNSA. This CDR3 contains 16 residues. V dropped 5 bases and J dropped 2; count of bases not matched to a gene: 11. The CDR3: CASSVGRKGANTEAFF. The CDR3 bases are TGTGCCAGCAGCGTCGGACGTAAGGGGGCTAACACTGAAGCTTTCTTT.

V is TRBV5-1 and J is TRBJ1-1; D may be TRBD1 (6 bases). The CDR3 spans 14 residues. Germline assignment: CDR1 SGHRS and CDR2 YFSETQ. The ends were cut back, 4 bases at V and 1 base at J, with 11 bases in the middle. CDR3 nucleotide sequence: TGCGCCAGCAGCCATGGACAGCCGAACACTGAAGCTTTCTTT. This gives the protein CASSHGQPNTEAFF.

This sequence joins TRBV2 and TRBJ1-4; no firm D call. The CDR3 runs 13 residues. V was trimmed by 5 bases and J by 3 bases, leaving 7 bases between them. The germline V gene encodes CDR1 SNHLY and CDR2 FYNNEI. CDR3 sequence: CASSRGPNEKLFF. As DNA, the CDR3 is TGTGCCAGCAGTCGGGGTCCTAATGAAAAACTGTTTTTT.

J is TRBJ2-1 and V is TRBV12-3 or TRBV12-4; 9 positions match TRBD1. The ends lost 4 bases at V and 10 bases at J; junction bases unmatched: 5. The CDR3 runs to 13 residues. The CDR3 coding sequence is TGTGCCAGCAGTTGGGGACAGGGCGGGGAGCAGTTCTTC. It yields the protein CASSWGQGGEQFF.

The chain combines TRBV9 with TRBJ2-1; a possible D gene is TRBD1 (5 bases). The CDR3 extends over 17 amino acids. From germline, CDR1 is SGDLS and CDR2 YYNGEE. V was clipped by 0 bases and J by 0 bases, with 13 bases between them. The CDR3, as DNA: TGTGCCAGCAGCGTAGAGGATGGGGCGAGCTCCTACAATGAGCAGTTCTTC. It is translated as CASSVEDGASSYNEQFF.

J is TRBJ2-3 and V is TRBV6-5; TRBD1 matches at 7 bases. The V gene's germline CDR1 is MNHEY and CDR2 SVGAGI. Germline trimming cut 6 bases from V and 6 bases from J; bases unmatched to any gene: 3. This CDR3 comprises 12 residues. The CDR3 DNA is TGTGCCAGCAGGACAGGGATTGATACGCAGTATTTT. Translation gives CASRTGIDTQYF.

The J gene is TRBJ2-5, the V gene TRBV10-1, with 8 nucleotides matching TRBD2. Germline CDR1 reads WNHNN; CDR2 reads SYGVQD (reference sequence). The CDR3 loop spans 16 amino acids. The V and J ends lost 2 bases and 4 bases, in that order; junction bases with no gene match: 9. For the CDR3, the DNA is TGCGCCAGCAGTGAGCGTGACGGCGGGGGGTTAGAGACCCAGTACTTC. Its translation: CASSERDGGGLETQYF.

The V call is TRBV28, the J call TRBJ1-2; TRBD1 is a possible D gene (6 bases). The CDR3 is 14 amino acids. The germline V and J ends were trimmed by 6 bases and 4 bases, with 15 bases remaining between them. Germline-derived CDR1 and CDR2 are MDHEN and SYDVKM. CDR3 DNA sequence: TGTGCCAGCAGCCTTAGTCGAGGGGGCTATGGCTACACCTTC. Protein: CASSLSRGGYGYTF.

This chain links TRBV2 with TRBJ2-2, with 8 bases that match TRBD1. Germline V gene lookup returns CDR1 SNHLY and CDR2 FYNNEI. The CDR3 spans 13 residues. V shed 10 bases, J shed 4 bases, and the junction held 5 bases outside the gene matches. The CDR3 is CAIRQGFTGELFF. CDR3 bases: TGTGCCATTCGACAGGGGTTCACCGGGGAGCTGTTTTTT.